A single sample is the source of the 20 T cell receptor beta chains below, sequenced in a study of T cells after yellow fever vaccination. TCRdb analysed the 5' RACE reads with MiXCR anew, one entry per CDR3 protein. The sample lists about 170,000 distinct CDR3 sequences, roughly 6.4% occurring once. This specimen was CD4+ T cells sorted from PBMCs, taken on the day of the first yellow fever vaccination. The receptors derive from a man between 18 and 29 years old who received the YFV17D yellow fever vaccine.

This clonotype is medium-sized (0.01 to 0.1%) by share. The CDR3 region is CSVGISGRTDTQYF. CDR3 nucleotides: TGCAGCGTTGGAATTAGCGGAAGGACAGATACGCAGTATTTT. This sequence joins TRBV29-1 and TRBJ2-3; D is possibly TRBD2 (6 bases). The CDR3 totals 14 residues. Trimming removed 4 bases from V and 3 bases from J, with 14 bases in between. Germline CDR1 is SQVTM and CDR2 is ANQGSEA.

This clonotype was counted many times. The chain couples TRBV12-3 or TRBV12-4 to TRBJ2-5, with TRBD1 matching 10 bases. The CDR3 has 17 residues. V lost 3 bases, J lost 1 base, and 8 bases stayed unmatched. CDR3: CASSFGVGTGVQETQYF. The CDR3 DNA follows: TGTGCCAGCAGTTTTGGGGTCGGGACAGGGGTCCAAGAGACCCAGTACTTC.

Ten or more counts support this clonotype. The chain recombines TRBV7-3 with TRBJ1-5, with unresolved D. Germline CDR1 is SGHTA and CDR2 is FQGTGA. CDR3 length: 13 amino acids. The V gene lost 4 bases and the J gene lost 0 bases, with 4 bases spanning the gap. The CDR3 spells CASSSASNQPQHF. The DNA for the CDR3 is TGTGCCAGCAGCTCAGCTAGCAATCAGCCCCAGCATTTT.

The J gene is TRBJ2-3, the V gene TRBV20-1; TRBD1 or TRBD2 may be the D gene (5 bases each). CDR3 size: 15 residues. The germline CDR1 and CDR2 sequences are DFQATT and SNEGSKA (reference sequence). Trimming removed 6 bases from V and 2 bases from J, with 18 bases in between. CDR3 in DNA: TGCAGTGCCAGAACCGGGACCCAATACACAGATACGCAGTATTTT. Translation: CSARTGTQYTDTQYF.

This clonotype was counted at least ten times. The J gene is TRBJ2-7, the V gene TRBV28; D is undetermined. In germline, CDR1 is MDHEN, CDR2 SYDVKM. This CDR3 spans 12 amino acids. Between the trimmed V and J ends, which lost 4 bases and 2 bases, there was a span of 6 bases. The CDR3 DNA reads TGTGCCAGCAGTTACAGCGCCTACGAGCAGTACGTC. Protein: CASSYSAYEQYV.

The table lists this clonotype with many counts. V is TRBV5-1 and J is TRBJ2-2; 7 nucleotides match TRBD1. The trim removed 8 bases at V and 0 bases at J, leaving 10 bases unmatched. Germline values: CDR1 SGHRS, CDR2 YFSETQ. This CDR3 spans 16 amino acids. In nucleotides, the CDR3 is TGCGCCAGAACACCGGGACAGCGAGCGAACACCGGGGAGCTGTTTTTT. The encoded protein is CARTPGQRANTGELFF. Based on the CDR3 plus reference TRBV5-1 and TRBJ2-2, the full variable domain is KAGVTQTPRYLIKTRGQQVTLSCSPISGHRSVSWYQQTPGQGLQFLFEYFSETQRNKGNFPGRFSGRQFSNSRSEMNVSTLELGDSALYLCARTPGQRANTGELFFGEGSRLTVL.

Many counts were recorded for this clonotype. The chain combines TRBV5-1 with TRBJ2-6, with D perhaps TRBD1 (5 bases). Germline V gene data show CDR1 as SGHRS and CDR2 as YFSETQ. The V end was cut by 0 bases, the J end by 2 bases, with 9 bases between. CDR3 length: 16 amino acids. This chain's CDR3 is CASSLASRAGANVLTF. The CDR3 DNA reads TGCGCCAGCAGCTTGGCCTCCAGGGCTGGGGCCAACGTCCTGACTTTC.

This clonotype was observed many times. The rearrangement joins TRBV5-1 to TRBJ2-1, with D perhaps matching TRBD1 (5 bases). Looked up from germline, CDR1 is SGHRS and CDR2 is YFSETQ. The CDR3 runs 15 residues. The germline V and J ends were trimmed by 6 bases and 0 bases, with 13 bases remaining between them. The CDR3 is CASKSGLSSYNEQFF. DNA for the CDR3: TGCGCCAGCAAGTCAGGGTTAAGCTCCTACAATGAGCAGTTCTTC.

This clonotype was observed a handful of times. The V call is TRBV5-1, the J call TRBJ2-5, with D unresolved. Germline V gene sequence: CDR1 SGHRS, CDR2 YFSETQ. The CDR3 length is 13 residues. Trimming removed 0 bases at V and 2 bases at J, with 5 bases between. CDR3 sequence reads: CASSLDHQETQYF. DNA for the CDR3: TGCGCCAGCAGCTTGGATCATCAAGAGACCCAGTACTTC.

This clonotype was seen only a few times. This chain links TRBV27 with TRBJ2-1, with 7 bases matching TRBD2. The V gene end was trimmed by 6 bases and the J gene end by 7 bases; junction bases not matched to a gene: 15. Germline V CDR1 and CDR2: MNHEY, SMNVEV (reference sequence). The CDR3 length is 16 residues. The CDR3 DNA follows: TGTGCCAGCAGCCTTCCGGGCGGGGGAGGCAGAAATGAGCAGTTCTTC. This codes for CASSLPGGGGRNEQFF.

The J gene is TRBJ2-3, the V gene TRBV11-2, with 9 bases fitting TRBD1. Germline CDR1 is SGHAT and CDR2 is FQNNGV. The CDR3 is 19 amino acids. V lost 2 bases, J lost 4 bases, and 16 bases stayed unmatched. DNA for the CDR3: TGTGCCAGCAGCTTAAGGTGGGGAGCCGGGACAGGGCGACCAGATACGCAGTATTTT. This gives the protein CASSLRWGAGTGRPDTQYF.

The rearrangement uses TRBV20-1 and TRBJ2-3, with D possibly being TRBD1 (5 bases). This CDR3 spans 15 amino acids. V was trimmed by 1 base and J by 6 bases, leaving 17 bases between them. Germline V gene data show CDR1 as DFQATT and CDR2 as SNEGSKA (reference sequence). CDR3 in DNA: TGCAGTGCTAGAGTAGGGGCTAGAAGAATGGATACGCAGTATTTT. This encodes CSARVGARRMDTQYF.

This clonotype was found many times. The gene calls are TRBV7-2 and TRBJ2-7, with D perhaps TRBD1 or TRBD2 (5 bases each). This CDR3 contains 15 residues. CDR1 is SGHTA, CDR2 FQGNSA, per germline. Trimming took off 7 bases at V and 1 base at J, with 17 bases between the two ends. The CDR3 sequence is CASTAAPGPSYEQYF. The CDR3, as DNA: TGTGCCAGCACAGCGGCCCCAGGGCCGTCCTACGAGCAGTACTTC.

This rearrangement joins TRBV10-3 to TRBJ2-5, with TRBD2 matching 10 bases. V trimming: 2 bases; J trimming: 2 bases; junction bases outside the gene matches: 11. This CDR3 is built from 18 residues. The germline gives CDR1 ENHRY, CDR2 SYGVKD. CDR3 amino acids: CAISEGDWSGGVQETQYF. CDR3 nucleotide sequence: TGTGCCATCAGTGAGGGGGATTGGAGCGGGGGGGTTCAAGAGACCCAGTACTTC.

This clonotype showed up just a few times. The chain has TRBV27 and TRBJ2-3; tentatively, D is TRBD1 or TRBD2 (5 bases each). The CDR3 contains 14 residues. V lost 4 bases and J lost 0, with 8 bases in between. CDR1 and CDR2 from the germline V gene are MNHEY and SMNVEV (reference sequence). The DNA for the CDR3 is TGTGCCAGCAGTTACTGGGACAGCACAGATACGCAGTATTTT. The encoded protein is CASSYWDSTDTQYF.

This clonotype occurred many times. This sequence joins TRBV6-4 and TRBJ2-7; no clear D gene. The CDR3 totals 12 residues. Germline assignment: CDR1 MRHNA and CDR2 SNTAGT. V gave up 7 bases and J gave up 3 bases, with 10 bases separating them. Here the CDR3 DNA reads TGTGCCAGCACGAGCCTTGACTACGAGCAGTACGTC. This translates into CASTSLDYEQYV.

This clonotype was detected a few times. This rearrangement joins TRBV11-3 to TRBJ2-5; D gene uncertain. The V gene lost 2 bases and the J gene lost 4 bases, with 14 bases spanning the gap. Germline CDR1 is SGHNT and CDR2 is YENEEA. This CDR3 is built from 15 residues. CDR3 in DNA: TGTGCCAGCAGCTTAAGATCCTCAACCGGAGAGACCCAGTACTTC. It translates to CASSLRSSTGETQYF.

V gene TRBV3-1 combines with J gene TRBJ2-3; no clear D gene. CDR1 LGHDT and CDR2 YNNKEL come from the germline V gene (reference sequence). Trimming stripped 0 bases from V and 0 bases from J, with 7 bases between. CDR3 size: 15 residues. CDR3 protein: CASSQDLVSTDTQYF. For the CDR3, the DNA is TGTGCCAGCAGCCAAGATCTGGTTAGCACAGATACGCAGTATTTT.

At least ten counts were recorded for this clonotype. This chain links TRBV28 with TRBJ2-7, with 8 bases fitting TRBD1. Germline lookup yields CDR1 MDHEN and CDR2 SYDVKM. There are 14 residues in the CDR3. V lost 6 bases, J lost 6 bases, and 10 bases stayed unmatched. The CDR3 spells CASSTGQGRSEQYF. The CDR3 DNA is TGTGCCAGCAGCACAGGACAGGGACGTAGCGAGCAGTACTTC.

The J gene is TRBJ2-3, the V gene TRBV7-2; D gene uncertain. The V end lost 6 bases, the J end lost 0 bases, and 13 bases lay between the germline ends. The CDR3 is 15 residues long. Germline V gene sequence: CDR1 SGHTA, CDR2 FQGNSA. The CDR3 DNA is TGTGCCAGCAGTTCCATGGCTTTGAGCACAGATACGCAGTATTTT. Translated: CASSSMALSTDTQYF.